Listed here is a single TCR beta chain. What it recognizes is unknown. As for time point: week 5, during vaccination. The vaccine gave 300 ug of a 20-mer mutant IDH1 peptide subcutaneously per dose. Each astrocytoma in the donors was new, WHO grade 3 or 4, IDH1-mutant and ATRX-lost. The data are from a study of a mutant IDH1 vaccine in newly diagnosed glioma. Study-level information: The patients received vaccinations eight times, in weeks 1, 3, 5, 7, 11, 15, 19 and 23. Of the patients given treatment, 62.5% were male and around 40% were female, and a mean age of approximately 37 years was recorded.

Study results and caveats: Vaccination induced immune responses in around 93% of patients.

Sequenced by immunoSEQ multiplex PCR; TCRdb stores in-frame clones only, minus some. Counted here are roughly 40,000 clones, 70% to 90% occurring once; the ten biggest clones make up over 1.5%. Deletions cut 4 bases from V and 4 bases from J, with 16 bases between. Germline V gives CDR1 MNHEY, CDR2 SVGAGI. The CDR3 consists of 15 residues. This clonotype was sampled from a man aged 40-50 years with glioma. Material: PBMCs, obtained from a glioma patient whose treatment included an IDH1 peptide vaccine. The rearrangement links TRBV6-5 to TRBJ1-2; D gene unclear. CDR3: CASSSSGTGFYGYTF. The CDR3 nucleotides read TGTGCCAGCAGTTCTAGCGGAACGGGATTCTATGGCTACACCTTC.